The 23 T cell receptor beta chains below were found in one sample sequenced in a study of T-cell reconstitution after alpha-beta-depleted transplantation in children. The authors prepared the TCRbeta library with unique molecular identifiers. TCRdb re-called the PCR reads through MiXCR, storing one row per CDR3 protein. Of about 72,000 distinct CDR3 sequences in the sample, approximately 7.4% were seen once. The sample here was PBMCs from the stem cell graft donor, taken from the stem cell graft. Receptor source: a human donor who donated a stem cell graft to a child with acute lymphoblastic leukemia.

This clonotype was recorded at least ten times. The chain employs TRBV7-8 and TRBJ1-2; no clear D. Trimming stripped 9 bases from V and 2 bases from J, with 13 bases between. Germline-derived CDR1 and CDR2 are SGHVS and FQNEAQ. This CDR3 region has 13 residues. In nucleotides, the CDR3 is TGTGCCAGTCGGCAGTCCTCGAACTATGGCTACACCTTC. Translating it yields CASRQSSNYGYTF. Using reference TRBV7-8 and TRBJ1-2 for the parts outside the CDR3, the full variable domain is GAGVSQSPRYKVAKRGQDVALRCDPISGHVSLFWYQQALGQGPEFLTYFQNEAQLDKSGLPSDRFFAERPEGSVSTLKIQRTQQEDSAVYLCASRQSSNYGYTFGSGTRLTVV.

This clonotype was seen many times. The rearrangement joins TRBV5-1 to TRBJ2-7; tentatively, D is TRBD2 (7 bases). V lost 0 bases, J lost 5 bases, and 24 bases lay in between. There are 18 residues in the CDR3. CDR1 is SGHRS, CDR2 YFSETQ, per germline. The DNA of the CDR3 is TGCGCCAGCAGCTTGGTGGGGTTGGGGGGGGCCGTATCGGACGAGCAGTACTTC. It is translated as CASSLVGLGGAVSDEQYF.

This clonotype was observed many times. V is TRBV10-3 and J is TRBJ2-7, with D unresolved. The CDR3 covers 11 residues. Between the trimmed V and J ends, which lost 6 bases and 3 bases, there was a span of 6 bases. Germline-derived CDR1 and CDR2 are ENHRY and SYGVKD. CDR3 protein: CAISQDYEQYF. The CDR3 DNA reads as TGTGCCATCAGCCAGGACTACGAGCAGTACTTC.

This clonotype appeared many times. This chain's CDR3 is CASSIDRAGGISPLHF. The CDR3 DNA reads as TGTGCCAGCAGTATAGACAGGGCCGGCGGTATTTCACCCCTCCACTTT. The rearrangement links TRBV6-1 to TRBJ1-6; 7 bases are shared with TRBD1. This CDR3 comprises 16 residues. Germline V gene sequence: CDR1 MNHNS, CDR2 SASEGT. V shed 5 bases and J 9 bases; nucleotides not matched to a gene: 13.

This clonotype occurred a few times. This sequence joins TRBV19 and TRBJ1-1; a possible D gene is TRBD1 (5 bases). The germline CDR1 and CDR2 sequences are LNHDA and SQIVND (reference sequence). V lost 5 bases to trimming and J lost 4 bases, with 14 bases between them. This CDR3 has 14 residues. The CDR3 nucleotides are TGTGCCAGTAGTTTGGGGGTTTTGGGCACTGAAGCTTTCTTT. It translates to CASSLGVLGTEAFF.

This clonotype was seen ten or more times. V gene TRBV2 combines with J gene TRBJ2-6; D could derive from TRBD1 or TRBD2 (7 bases each). The CDR3 loop spans 17 amino acids. Germline V CDR1 and CDR2: SNHLY, FYNNEI. V lost 5 bases and J 0 bases, leaving 14 bases between the germline ends. The CDR3 is CASSYTGEGSGANVLTF. The CDR3 DNA sequence: TGTGCCAGCAGTTACACAGGGGAGGGCTCTGGGGCCAACGTCCTGACTTTC.

V gene TRBV23-1 combines with J gene TRBJ2-3; D is uncertain. TRBV23-1 is placed among ORFs of uncertain function. This CDR3 is built from 15 residues. V was cut by 6 bases and J by 0 bases, with 13 bases left in between. CDR3 nucleotides: TGCGCCAGCAGGTCCCGAAATTCCAGCACAGATACGCAGTATTTT. Protein product: CASRSRNSSTDTQYF.

The J gene is TRBJ2-2, the V gene TRBV5-6; 7 nucleotides agree with TRBD2. Looked up from germline, CDR1 is SGHDT and CDR2 is YYEEEE. This CDR3 is built from 16 residues. J was trimmed by 4 bases and V by 0 bases; bases with no gene match: 6. In DNA form, the CDR3 reads TGTGCCAGCAGCTTGGGGACTAGGATTCGCACCGGGGAGCTGTTTTTT. Translated: CASSLGTRIRTGELFF. The variable domain in full, completed from reference TRBV5-6 and TRBJ2-2, reads DAGVTQSPTHLIKTRGQQVTLRCSPKSGHDTVSWYQQALGQGPQFIFQYYEEEERQRGNFPDRFSGHQFPNYSSELNVNALLLGDSALYLCASSLGTRIRTGELFFGEGSRLTVL.

This clonotype was counted many times. The rearrangement links TRBV11-2 to TRBJ2-7, with TRBD2 matching 11 bases. J lost 3 bases, V lost 3 bases, and 1 base had no gene match. Germline CDR1 reads SGHAT; CDR2 reads FQNNGV. This CDR3 contains 14 residues. The CDR3 loop reads CASSLTSGIYEQYF. The CDR3 DNA reads TGTGCCAGCAGCTTGACTAGCGGGATCTACGAGCAGTACTTC.

This clonotype was observed at least ten times. The chain links TRBV28 to TRBJ2-7; a weak D match, TRBD1 (6 bases). From germline, CDR1 is MDHEN and CDR2 SYDVKM. The CDR3 runs to 14 residues. Trimming took 6 bases from V and 1 from J, leaving 13 bases between them. The CDR3 here is CASRGAGGSYEQYF. Here the CDR3 DNA reads TGTGCCAGCAGGGGGGCGGGTGGGTCCTACGAGCAGTACTTC.

There are many counts of this clonotype. The V gene is TRBV5-1, the J gene TRBJ2-7; 7 bases map to TRBD2. Trimming took 5 bases from V and 0 from J; bases not matched to a gene: 5. Per germline, CDR1 SGHRS and CDR2 YFSETQ. CDR3 length equals 14 residues. CDR3 protein: CASRWLAASYEQYF. The CDR3 nucleotides read TGCGCCAGCAGGTGGCTAGCGGCCTCCTACGAGCAGTACTTC.

This clonotype was counted at least ten times. J is TRBJ2-1 and V is TRBV27; D assignment may be TRBD1 or TRBD2 (5 bases each). The CDR3 is 14 residues long. Germline values: CDR1 MNHEY, CDR2 SMNVEV (reference sequence). V shed 2 bases and J shed 7 bases, with 12 bases lying between them. Written as DNA, the CDR3 is TGTGCCAGCAGTTTAGCCCTGAGGGGTAATGAGCAGTTCTTC. Protein: CASSLALRGNEQFF.

The rearrangement joins TRBV10-3 to TRBJ2-3; 7 bases agree with TRBD1. The trim removed 6 bases at V and 0 bases at J, leaving 9 bases unmatched. CDR3 length: 16 residues. The germline V gene has CDR1 ENHRY and CDR2 SYGVKD. In nucleotides, the CDR3 is TGTGCCATCAGCCTACAGGGGACCGATAGCACAGATACGCAGTATTTT. Its protein product is CAISLQGTDSTDTQYF.

This clonotype showed up many times. This sequence joins TRBV27 and TRBJ1-2; D call uncertain. The germline V and J ends were trimmed by 6 bases and 7 bases, with 9 bases remaining between them. The CDR3 is made up of 11 amino acids. Germline-derived CDR1 and CDR2 are MNHEY and SMNVEV (reference sequence). CDR3 bases: TGTGCCAGCAGGACGTCCGGTGGCTACACCTTC. Protein product: CASRTSGGYTF.

In this sample, this clonotype turned up many times. The V and J genes are TRBV5-4 and TRBJ2-7; D is uncertain. V lost 0 bases, J lost 3 bases, and 7 bases lay in between. The CDR3 is made up of 13 amino acids. In germline, CDR1 is SGHNT, CDR2 YYREEE (reference sequence). The CDR3 loop reads CASSLEPNYEQYF. For the CDR3, the DNA is TGTGCCAGCAGCTTGGAACCGAACTACGAGCAGTACTTC.

V gene TRBV9 combines with J gene TRBJ2-3; TRBD2 matches 8 bases. J was trimmed by 2 bases and V by 4 bases; bases with no gene match: 6. Per the germline V gene, CDR1 is SGDLS and CDR2 is YYNGEE. The CDR3 has 15 amino acids. The DNA for the CDR3 is TGTGCCAGCAGCTCCTCACTAGCGGACACAGATACGCAGTATTTT. It yields the protein CASSSSLADTDTQYF.

As for this clonotype: This sequence may be a read error, since a much larger clone differs from it by one base. V and J are TRBV5-4 and TRBJ1-1, with a possible D match to TRBD1 (6 bases). CDR3 length: 15 amino acids. Germline V lookup: CDR1 SGHNT, CDR2 YYREEE (reference sequence). The CDR3: CASSLGQLMNTVAFF. The CDR3 region has the DNA TGTGCCAGCAGCCTTGGACAGCTCATGAACACTGTAGCTTTCTTT.

This clonotype has at least ten counts. The chain carries TRBV20-1 and TRBJ2-1, with 8 bases that match TRBD2. The germline V gene has CDR1 DFQATT and CDR2 SNEGSKA (reference sequence). The CDR3 contains 14 residues. Trimming at V came to 6 bases and at J to 2 bases, leaving 6 bases not matched to a gene. CDR3 loop: CSALTSETYNEQFF. CDR3 DNA sequence: TGCAGTGCACTGACTAGCGAAACCTACAATGAGCAGTTCTTC.

The rearrangement links TRBV28 to TRBJ2-1; D uncertain. The CDR3 has 12 amino acids. Trimming stripped 5 bases from V and 7 bases from J, with 9 bases between. The germline CDR1 and CDR2 sequences are MDHEN and SYDVKM. Written as DNA, the CDR3 is TGTGCCAGCAGTGCCTACGTTAATGAGCAGTTCTTC. Protein: CASSAYVNEQFF.

This clonotype was seen many times. V and J are TRBV12-3 or TRBV12-4 and TRBJ2-5; D might be TRBD2 (5 bases). The length of the CDR3 is 14 residues. Trimming took off 2 bases at V and 2 bases at J, with 9 bases between the two ends. The CDR3, as DNA: TGTGCCAGCAGTTTATTAGCGACACAAGAGACCCAGTACTTC. Its translation is CASSLLATQETQYF.

This clonotype was recorded many times. The chain is built from TRBV6-4 and TRBJ2-1; D is uncertain. V was trimmed by 0 bases and J by 7 bases, leaving 7 bases between them. The CDR3 covers 13 residues. In germline, CDR1 is MRHNA, CDR2 SNTAGT. The CDR3 loop is CASSDSAENEQFF. CDR3 coding DNA: TGTGCCAGCAGTGACTCGGCGGAGAATGAGCAGTTCTTC.

This clonotype was recorded many times. The gene calls are TRBV11-2 and TRBJ2-2; possibly TRBD2 for D (7 bases). The ends were cut back, 2 bases at V and 4 bases at J, with 11 bases in the middle. The CDR3 is 15 residues long. CDR1 SGHAT and CDR2 FQNNGV come from the germline V gene. The CDR3 sequence is CASSLRGGITGELFF. The DNA of the CDR3 is TGTGCCAGCAGCTTAAGGGGGGGAATCACCGGGGAGCTGTTTTTT.

In its sample, this clonotype was seen many times. The chain is built from TRBV28 and TRBJ2-4; no reliable D call. Trimming left V 2 bases short and J 7 bases short, with 9 bases between. The CDR3 is 13 residues long. The germline V gene has CDR1 MDHEN and CDR2 SYDVKM. In nucleotides, the CDR3 is TGTGCCAGCAGTTTAGTAGGTCAGAACATTCAGTACTTC. This encodes CASSLVGQNIQYF.